The 8 T cell receptor beta chains below all came from one sample that was sequenced in a study of CD4+ T cells in melanoma (dated by TCRdb to 2021 to 2024). The library was produced with the immunoSEQ multiplex PCR assay. TCRdb took this table from immuneACCESS and kept in-frame rearrangements with V and J called. Such tables lack part of the clones; where checked against another copy, unresolved V genes explain under half of the gap, and the rest is unexplained. The sample has roughly 4,000 clones on record, over 60% of them singletons. The leading ten clones occupy roughly 23% of the sample. Input material: cells from a culture (not recorded whether cultured in vitro). The receptor source for this set is a human donor with melanoma.

The table lists this clone with a few counts. This sequence joins TRBV11-2 and TRBJ2-7; no firm D call. The CDR3 has 15 amino acids. V was clipped by 1 base and J by 2 bases, with 12 bases between them. CDR1 is SGHAT, CDR2 FQNNGV, per germline. DNA of the CDR3: TGTGCCAGCAGCTTAGGTCAGTCTTATGCCTACGAGCAGTACTTC. This sequence encodes CASSLGQSYAYEQYF.

The chain is built from TRBV2 and TRBJ1-2; D uncertain. The length of the CDR3 is 11 residues. Germline CDR1 SNHLY, CDR2 FYNNEI. V gave up 0 bases and J gave up 10 bases, with 6 bases separating them. CDR3 region: CASSEADDYTF. Written as DNA, the CDR3 is TGTGCCAGCAGTGAAGCGGACGACTACACCTTC. Complete variable domain (other parts from reference TRBV2 and TRBJ1-2): EPEVTQTPSHQVTQMGQEVILRCVPISNHLYFYWYRQILGQKVEFLVSFYNNEISEKSEIFDDQFSVERPDGSNFTLKIRSTKLEDSAMYFCASSEADDYTFGSGTRLTVV.

In regard to this clone: The junction departs from the called germline gene at one end, perhaps through a read error. V gene TRBV4-3 combines with J gene TRBJ2-2, with TRBD2 identical over 10 bases. This CDR3 region has 16 residues. From germline, CDR1 is LGHNA and CDR2 YSLEER. CDR3 residues: CASSHFLAGGSGGLFF. CDR3 nucleotide sequence: TGCGCCAGCAGCCATTTTTTAGCGGGGGGATCCGGGGGGCTGTTTTTT.

The chain employs TRBV19 and TRBJ1-3; 9 bases match TRBD1. The CDR3 totals 18 residues. V lost 5 bases and J lost 2; bases outside the gene matches: 13. CDR1 is LNHDA, CDR2 SQIVND, per germline (reference sequence). The CDR3 loop is CASSQTLRDRATGNTIYF. The CDR3 nucleotides are TGTGCCAGTAGTCAAACCCTCCGGGACAGGGCTACTGGAAACACCATATATTTT.

The V call is TRBV7-9, the J call TRBJ2-1; D could derive from TRBD1 or TRBD2 (5 bases each). The germline gives CDR1 SEHNR, CDR2 FQNEAQ (reference sequence). The CDR3 runs to 15 residues. V lost 5 bases to trimming and J lost 10 bases, with 21 bases between them. The CDR3 reads CASSGSGRDLREQFF. CDR3 bases: TGTGCCAGCAGCGGATCGGGACGGGACCTCCGGGAGCAGTTCTTC.

This clone was counted a single time. The CDR3: CASSLGQNYGYTF. CDR3 bases: TGTGCCAGCAGCTTGGGACAGAACTATGGCTACACCTTC. V gene TRBV7-9 combines with J gene TRBJ1-2, with 7 nucleotides matching TRBD1. Germline CDR1 SEHNR, CDR2 FQNEAQ (reference sequence). The CDR3 is 13 residues long. The ends lost 3 bases at V and 2 bases at J; junction bases unmatched: 0.

The chain recombines TRBV28 with TRBJ2-3; no definite D call. The germline V gene has CDR1 MDHEN and CDR2 SYDVKM. The CDR3 consists of 14 residues. Trimming pared 5 bases from V and 2 bases from J, leaving 11 bases between. In nucleotides, the CDR3 is TGTGCCAGCAGTCCCCCGGTGACCACAGATACGCAGTATTTT. Residues: CASSPPVTTDTQYF.

The chain has TRBV4-2 and TRBJ1-5; D possibly corresponds to TRBD1 (5 bases). V was trimmed by 5 bases and J by 3 bases, leaving 14 bases between them. The CDR3 loop spans 15 amino acids. In germline, CDR1 is LGHNA, CDR2 YNFKEQ. In nucleotides, the CDR3 is TGTGCCAGCAGCTTGGATGACAGACCCAATCAGCCCCAGCATTTT. It is translated as CASSLDDRPNQPQHF.